Reported below is one T cell receptor (beta chain). The target antigen is unknown. The entry originates in a study of early T cells in non-severe SARS-CoV-2 infection. About the research overall: The study sequenced bulk RNA from unsorted whole blood, with chains unpaired. Overall study results and limits: VDJdb matches were skewed toward anti-spike CD8 T cell responses.

Unique molecular identifier tags were affixed to discrete cDNA molecules. TCRdb reanalysed the 5' RACE reads using MiXCR and keeps one entry per CDR3 protein. The data hold some 83,000 distinct CDR3 sequences, with 10% observed a single time. V lost 0 bases and J 5 bases, leaving 12 bases between the germline ends. The germline V gene encodes CDR1 SGHRS and CDR2 YFSETQ. The CDR3 extends over 14 amino acids. The input for sequencing was whole blood, taken at baseline. The chain uses TRBV5-1 and TRBJ2-7, with D maybe TRBD2 (5 bases). The receptor's source is an adult who was a healthcare worker with PCR-confirmed SARS-CoV-2 infection or an uninfected control (not recorded which). Written as DNA, the CDR3 is TGCGCCAGCAGCTTGGCCCCGGGAAGGGACGAGCAGTACTTC. This gives the protein CASSLAPGRDEQYF.